These T cell receptor beta chains were read from a single sample in a study of blood T cells in healthy people across ages. TCRdb independently ran MiXCR on the 5' RACE reads; one entry per CDR3 protein. The sample has under 2,000,000 distinct CDR3 sequences; less than 50% are singletons. Sequencing was carried out using blood. These receptors were collected from a woman aged 40 to 55 in good health. The conserved cysteine and the conserved F or W are not part of the CDR3 here. D genes are given only for firm matches. Only part of the rows carry a size: once, few, many, or a class if the clone is expanded.

cdr3_length j_call v_call d_call clone_size cdr3_aa
13 TRBJ1-2 TRBV12-3/TRBV12-4 TRBD1 NA ASRLTGGVNYGYT
13 TRBJ2-3 TRBV20-1 TRBD1 NA SARGQGAITDTQY
14 TRBJ1-5 TRBV27 TRBD1 few ASSLSRTGSHQPQH
13 TRBJ2-7 TRBV7-2 NA NA ASSLESGAGGEQY
14 TRBJ2-6 TRBV13 TRBD1 NA ASSPGDSSGANVLT
13 TRBJ2-5 TRBV27 NA NA ASSLLGGQQETQY
13 TRBJ2-3 TRBV2 NA NA ASNAELLNTDTQY
13 TRBJ2-3 TRBV7-2 NA NA ASALQGGSIDTQY
13 TRBJ2-3 TRBV11-2 TRBD2 NA ASSQTSGVSDTQY
13 TRBJ2-5 TRBV5-1 TRBD2 NA ASSLQVGETGGQY
12 NA TRBV6-2/TRBV6-3 TRBD1 NA ASTLDRGLYEQY
11 TRBJ2-1 TRBV20-1 NA few SAARGSDNEQF
10 TRBJ2-5 TRBV7-8 NA few ASSLDDGTQY
15 TRBJ2-1 TRBV6-5 NA NA ASSLGHGARLDNEQF